This T cell receptor (beta chain) came from a study of blood T cell repertoires in COVID-19. Study summary: COVID-19 samples from acute and convalescent phases originated in the United States, Italy and Spain. T cells, B-cell-depleted T cells, or PBMCs provided the cDNA or gDNA that served as material.

Per the original data handling: Amplified reference gene primers provided the basis for estimating nucleated cell counts. Here immunoSEQ multiplex PCR was the method, and the copy in TCRdb shows in-frame clones only, minus some. V and J calls and clone size come straight from that table; D and trimming were deduced from the DNA. The data contain about 330,000 clones, around 80% of them seen just once; the ten biggest clones take up about 1.2%. The V gene's germline CDR1 is SQVTM and CDR2 ANQGSEA. There are 13 residues in the CDR3. The V end lost 6 bases, the J end lost 11 bases, and 22 bases lay between the germline ends.

Sequencing was carried out using peripheral blood. The origin of this receptor is a woman aged 50 to 60 with acute or convalescent COVID-19. This chain connects TRBV29-1 to TRBJ1-1, with a tentative D call TRBD1 (6 bases). The CDR3 nucleotides read TGCAGCGTGGGGGACACCCCCCTTCTTTGGGCTTTCTTT. Amino acid sequence: CSVGDTPLLWAFF.